This passage covers 32 T cell receptor beta chains from one sample sequenced in a study of CD8 T cells in Susac syndrome. RNA was extracted with the RNeasy kit, and a quantity of roughly 0.5 to 1 ug was reverse transcribed using random hexamers. One entry per CDR3 protein results from TCRdb running MiXCR on the immunoSEQ multiplex PCR reads. The sample lists some 200,000 distinct CDR3 sequences; roughly 90% were seen once. Material for sequencing was CD4+ T cells from PBMCs. Source of these receptors: a human donor with Susac syndrome.

The rearrangement uses TRBV19 and TRBJ1-6, with D unclear. Germline V gives CDR1 LNHDA, CDR2 SQIVND (reference sequence). Between the trimmed V and J ends, which lost 8 bases and 6 bases, there was a span of 11 bases. The CDR3 contains 13 residues. The CDR3 region has the DNA TGTGCCAGTTCCCGTATAACTAATTCACCCCTCCACTTT. It translates to CASSRITNSPLHF.

This clonotype has only a few counts. The chain is built from TRBV10-2 and TRBJ2-7; 13 nucleotides agree with TRBD2. Trimming removed 7 bases from V and 3 bases from J; junction bases left unmatched: 3. CDR3 length: 14 amino acids. Germline CDR1 and CDR2: WSHSY and SAAADI. CDR3 amino acids: CASTRTSGSYEQYF. CDR3 sequence (DNA): TGCGCCAGCACGAGGACTAGCGGGAGCTACGAGCAGTACTTC.

This rearrangement joins TRBV6-5 to TRBJ2-1; the D gene is possibly TRBD2 (5 bases). V lost 10 bases and J lost 1, with 17 bases in between. Looked up from germline, CDR1 is MNHEY and CDR2 is SVGAGI. The CDR3 loop spans 15 amino acids. The CDR3 DNA reads as TGTGCCACAGCTAGCTCGGATGGGTCCTACAATGAGCAGTTCTTC. Translation: CATASSDGSYNEQFF.

The chain carries TRBV5-4 and TRBJ2-7; TRBD1 aligns across 7 bases. After removal of 3 bases from V and 5 bases from J, the junction contained 2 bases not matched to a gene. Germline assignment: CDR1 SGHNT and CDR2 YYREEE (reference sequence). The CDR3 extends over 12 amino acids. The CDR3 coding sequence is TGTGCCAGCAGCTCGGACAGGCACGAGCAGTACTTC. It codes for CASSSDRHEQYF.

J is TRBJ2-7 and V is TRBV28; no definite D call. The ends were cut back, 1 base at V and 4 bases at J, with 5 bases in the middle. The CDR3 loop spans 12 amino acids. Germline V gives CDR1 MDHEN, CDR2 SYDVKM. This CDR3 is CASSLLGYEQYF. The CDR3 DNA is TGTGCCAGCAGTTTATTAGGGTACGAGCAGTACTTC.

V gene TRBV2 combines with J gene TRBJ1-5, with TRBD1 as a possible D gene (6 bases). The V end lost 6 bases, the J end lost 5 bases, and 17 bases lay between the germline ends. The germline V gene encodes CDR1 SNHLY and CDR2 FYNNEI. The CDR3 length is 15 residues. CDR3 amino acids: CASRPQQGADQPQHF. CDR3 nucleotide sequence: TGTGCCAGCAGACCGCAACAGGGTGCAGATCAGCCCCAGCATTTT.

This chain joins TRBV4-1 and TRBJ2-3; 7 bases line up with TRBD1. Germline V CDR1 and CDR2: MGHRA, YSYEKL. V shed 4 bases and J 1 base; nucleotides not matched to a gene: 5. This CDR3 is 15 amino acids long. CDR3: CASSLYDRGTDTQYF. The CDR3 DNA is TGCGCCAGCAGCCTATACGACAGGGGCACAGATACGCAGTATTTT.

This chain uses TRBV5-1 with TRBJ1-1; no reliable D call. The CDR3 sequence is 16 residues long. The V and J ends lost 1 base and 3 bases respectively, with 16 bases between them. Per germline, CDR1 SGHRS and CDR2 YFSETQ. As DNA, the CDR3 is TGCGCCAGCAGCTTGCTGGACCGCAGAAGTGACACTGAAGCTTTCTTT. Translation gives CASSLLDRRSDTEAFF.

CDR3 region: CASSLETETGRYQETQYF. The CDR3 DNA reads TGTGCCAGCAGCTTAGAGACTGAAACGGGGCGCTACCAAGAGACCCAGTACTTC. The V gene is TRBV7-9, the J gene TRBJ2-5; D possibly uses TRBD1 or TRBD2 (5 bases each). The CDR3 is 18 residues long. CDR1 and CDR2 from the germline V gene are SEHNR and FQNEAQ (reference sequence). Trimming cost V 1 base and J 0 bases, with 18 bases left between them.

The chain combines TRBV5-6 with TRBJ1-5; no firm D call. Germline V CDR1 and CDR2: SGHDT, YYEEEE. Between the trimmed V and J ends, which lost 0 bases and 4 bases, there was a span of 8 bases. The CDR3 contains 14 residues. Here the CDR3 DNA reads TGTGCCAGCAGCTTGGTCAGGTCGAATCAGCCCCAGCATTTT. This encodes CASSLVRSNQPQHF.

J is TRBJ1-1 and V is TRBV30; unclear D gene. The CDR3 has 12 amino acids. Per the germline V gene, CDR1 is GTSNPN and CDR2 is SVGIG (reference sequence). V was trimmed by 2 bases and J by 8 bases, leaving 12 bases between them. CDR3 protein: CAWSLGQVEAFF. The CDR3 coding sequence is TGTGCCTGGAGTCTAGGGCAGGTGGAAGCTTTCTTT. Supplemented by reference TRBV30 and TRBJ1-1, the full variable domain reads SQTIHQWPATLVQPVGSPLSLECTVEGTSNPNLYWYRQAAGRGLQLLFYSVGIGQISSEVPQNLSASRPQDRQFILSSKKLLLSDSGFYLCAWSLGQVEAFFGQGTRLTVV.

The chain uses TRBV11-2 and TRBJ2-1; D is uncertain. In germline, CDR1 is SGHAT, CDR2 FQNNGV. This CDR3 comprises 15 residues. With 0 bases removed from V and 0 bases from J, the gap between germline ends came to 6 bases. The CDR3 region has the DNA TGTGCCAGCAGCTTAGACAGGATCTCCTACAATGAGCAGTTCTTC. Translation: CASSLDRISYNEQFF.

The rearrangement uses TRBV5-1 and TRBJ1-2; possibly TRBD1 for D (5 bases). There are 14 residues in the CDR3. The V end was cut by 5 bases, the J end by 0 bases, with 11 bases between. Germline lookup yields CDR1 SGHRS and CDR2 YFSETQ. The CDR3: CASRQDSANYGYTF. CDR3 DNA sequence: TGCGCCAGCAGACAGGACTCAGCTAACTATGGCTACACCTTC. Full variable domain (outside the CDR3, taken from reference TRBV5-1 and TRBJ1-2): KAGVTQTPRYLIKTRGQQVTLSCSPISGHRSVSWYQQTPGQGLQFLFEYFSETQRNKGNFPGRFSGRQFSNSRSEMNVSTLELGDSALYLCASRQDSANYGYTFGSGTRLTVV.

The chain recombines TRBV9 with TRBJ1-5, with D unresolved. Germline CDR1 and CDR2: SGDLS and YYNGEE. CDR3 length equals 14 residues. Trimming took off 3 bases at V and 4 bases at J, with 11 bases between the two ends. The CDR3 loop is CASSGDGVNQPQHF. CDR3 in DNA: TGTGCCAGCAGCGGCGACGGTGTGAATCAGCCCCAGCATTTT.

This clonotype was seen a handful of times. The CDR3 is CSVRGGGQTNEQFF. CDR3 sequence (DNA): TGCAGCGTCCGGGGGGGCGGTCAGACGAATGAGCAGTTCTTC. The chain uses TRBV29-1 and TRBJ2-1, with 8 bases fitting TRBD2. The CDR3 length is 14 residues. CDR1 is SQVTM and CDR2 is ANQGSEA in the germline V gene. Trimming took 6 bases from V and 7 from J; bases not matched to a gene: 11.

The chain employs TRBV4-2 and TRBJ2-1; TRBD2 matches 10 bases. Germline CDR1 and CDR2: LGHNA and YNFKEQ. The CDR3 has 16 residues. V was pared by 4 bases and J by 8 bases, with 11 bases of the junction left unmatched. The CDR3 spells CASSLAGVAGGYEQFF. CDR3 DNA: TGTGCCAGCAGCCTCGCTGGGGTAGCGGGAGGCTATGAGCAGTTCTTC.

The chain couples TRBV5-1 to TRBJ2-6; D not resolved. Between the trimmed V and J ends, which lost 0 bases and 0 bases, there was a span of 7 bases. Germline assignment: CDR1 SGHRS and CDR2 YFSETQ. This CDR3 is 16 amino acids long. The CDR3 bases are TGCGCCAGCAGCTTGGGTGTAGGCTCTGGGGCCAACGTCCTGACTTTC. Translated, it gives CASSLGVGSGANVLTF.

The gene calls are TRBV9 and TRBJ1-1, with D possibly being TRBD1 (6 bases). The CDR3 extends over 15 amino acids. Germline CDR1 is SGDLS and CDR2 is YYNGEE. Trimming shortened V by 0 bases and J by 2 bases, and 11 bases separated the two germline ends. This CDR3 reads CASSVATGANTEAFF. In DNA, the CDR3 is TGTGCCAGCAGCGTAGCTACGGGGGCAAACACTGAAGCTTTCTTT.

The rearrangement uses TRBV27 and TRBJ1-1, with 12 bases fitting TRBD1. CDR3 length: 16 amino acids. V trimming: 5 bases; J trimming: 3 bases; junction bases outside the gene matches: 7. Germline V gene lookup returns CDR1 MNHEY and CDR2 SMNVEV (reference sequence). CDR3 protein: CASSLGTGGLHTEAFF. The CDR3 region has the DNA TGTGCCAGCAGTCTCGGGACAGGGGGCTTGCACACTGAAGCTTTCTTT.

This chain connects TRBV7-9 to TRBJ2-5; 8 bases line up with TRBD1. V was pared by 4 bases and J by 5 bases, with 15 bases of the junction left unmatched. The CDR3 is made up of 17 amino acids. Germline CDR1 and CDR2: SEHNR and FQNEAQ (reference sequence). CDR3 sequence (DNA): TGTGCCAGCAGCTCCCGCCAGGGGGCAGGGGGCTGGGAGACCCAGTACTTC. Translated: CASSSRQGAGGWETQYF.

This chain joins TRBV5-4 and TRBJ1-2; 7 bases are shared with TRBD1. The CDR3 runs 14 residues. In germline, CDR1 is SGHNT, CDR2 YYREEE (reference sequence). Trimming took 2 bases from V and 0 from J; bases not matched to a gene: 1. The CDR3 DNA follows: TGTGCCAGCAGCTTCGACAGGGCTAACTATGGCTACACCTTC. Translated, it gives CASSFDRANYGYTF.

V is TRBV28 and J is TRBJ2-1, with 8 bases matching TRBD2. Germline CDR1 is MDHEN and CDR2 is SYDVKM. This CDR3 contains 15 residues. Unmatched junction bases numbered 12, after V lost 8 bases and J lost 6 bases. For the CDR3, the DNA is TGTGCCAGCCCGCCCTCCGGGGGGGCAGTCAATGAGCAGTTCTTC. This encodes CASPPSGGAVNEQFF. Complete variable domain (other parts from reference TRBV28 and TRBJ2-1): DVKVTQSSRYLVKRTGEKVFLECVQDMDHENMFWYRQDPGLGLRLIYFSYDVKMKEKGDIPEGYSVSREKKERFSLILESASTNQTSMYLCASPPSGGAVNEQFFGPGTRLTVL.

The chain employs TRBV4-2 and TRBJ2-1, with D hard to call. The CDR3 runs to 16 residues. Germline-derived CDR1 and CDR2 are LGHNA and YNFKEQ. Trimming stripped 1 base from V and 0 bases from J, with 10 bases between. The CDR3 DNA reads TGTGCCAGCAGCCAAGCTGTACAGAGCTCCTACAATGAGCAGTTCTTC. Residues: CASSQAVQSSYNEQFF.

The V and J genes are TRBV9 and TRBJ2-3, with 9 bases identical to TRBD2. CDR1 SGDLS and CDR2 YYNGEE come from the germline V gene. The CDR3 covers 15 residues. With 3 bases clipped from V and 5 bases from J, the junction kept 7 bases outside the gene matches. The CDR3 sequence is CASSARSGGQDTQYF. The DNA for the CDR3 is TGTGCCAGCAGCGCCCGAAGCGGGGGGCAAGATACGCAGTATTTT. The full variable domain, with the rest looked up from reference TRBV9 and TRBJ2-3, is DSGVTQTPKHLITATGQRVTLRCSPRSGDLSVYWYQQSLDQGLQFLIQYYNGEERAKGNILERFSAQQFPDLHSELNLSSLELGDSALYFCASSARSGGQDTQYFGPGTRLTVL.

DNA for the CDR3: TGTGCCACTAAAGGGGGTCCGAACACCGGGGAGCTGTTTTTT. Translation: CATKGGPNTGELFF. The J gene is TRBJ2-2, the V gene TRBV6-6; possible D gene TRBD1, 6 bases. The CDR3 is 14 amino acids. Trimming stripped 10 bases from V and 0 bases from J, with 12 bases between. Germline V gene lookup returns CDR1 MNHNY and CDR2 SVGAGI (reference sequence).

This clonotype was detected once. The V and J genes are TRBV2 and TRBJ2-3; TRBD2 matches 7 bases. The CDR3 length is 19 residues. Germline CDR1 reads SNHLY; CDR2 reads FYNNEI. Trimming at V came to 6 bases and at J to 0 bases, leaving 18 bases not matched to a gene. The CDR3 DNA reads as TGTGCCAGCAGGCCCTTTCGGGCTAGCGGAGCTCAAAGCACAGATACGCAGTATTTT. Translating it yields CASRPFRASGAQSTDTQYF.

The V gene is TRBV20-1, the J gene TRBJ2-3, with 12 bases that match TRBD1. From germline, CDR1 is DFQATT and CDR2 SNEGSKA (reference sequence). The CDR3 consists of 15 residues. Trimming removed 3 bases from V and 5 bases from J; junction bases left unmatched: 6. CDR3 in amino acids: CSASPGQGAGDTQYF. CDR3 in DNA: TGCAGTGCTAGTCCGGGACAGGGGGCCGGAGATACGCAGTATTTT.

The chain joins TRBV2 to TRBJ2-6; no clear D gene. From germline, CDR1 is SNHLY and CDR2 FYNNEI. Deletions cut 6 bases from V and 0 bases from J, with 12 bases between. The CDR3 totals 16 residues. CDR3: CASSQGSNSGANVLTF. The CDR3 bases are TGTGCCAGCAGCCAAGGGTCTAACTCTGGGGCCAACGTCCTGACTTTC.

The chain couples TRBV18 to TRBJ2-5; 9 bases map to TRBD2. The CDR3 runs to 14 residues. J lost 0 bases, V lost 11 bases, and 7 bases had no gene match. CDR1 KGHSH and CDR2 LQKENI come from the germline V gene. In DNA form, the CDR3 reads TGTGCCGCCGCACAGCGGGGGGACCAAGAGACCCAGTACTTC. It codes for CAAAQRGDQETQYF.

V gene TRBV6-5 combines with J gene TRBJ1-5; TRBD1 agrees at 7 bases. The germline gives CDR1 MNHEY, CDR2 SVGAGI. The V segment lost 2 bases and the J segment 10 bases; nucleotides outside the gene matches: 5. The CDR3 has 13 residues. Here the CDR3 DNA reads TGTGCCAGCAGTTACAGGGGGCCCTCCCCCCAGCATTTT. Translation: CASSYRGPSPQHF.

V gene TRBV7-2 combines with J gene TRBJ2-3; TRBD2 matches at 7 bases. Germline trimming cut 1 base from V and 4 bases from J; bases unmatched to any gene: 2. The CDR3 sequence is 14 residues long. Germline V gives CDR1 SGHTA, CDR2 FQGNSA. CDR3 coding DNA: TGTGCCAGCAGCTTAGTGGCGGGAGCAGATACGCAGTATTTT. The encoded protein is CASSLVAGADTQYF.

The chain has TRBV30 and TRBJ1-1; D unresolved. Germline V lookup: CDR1 GTSNPN, CDR2 SVGIG (reference sequence). V lost 0 bases, J lost 0 bases, and 5 bases lay in between. CDR3 length: 13 residues. CDR3 in amino acids: CAWSVTVNTEAFF. The CDR3, as DNA: TGTGCCTGGAGTGTAACGGTGAACACTGAAGCTTTCTTT.